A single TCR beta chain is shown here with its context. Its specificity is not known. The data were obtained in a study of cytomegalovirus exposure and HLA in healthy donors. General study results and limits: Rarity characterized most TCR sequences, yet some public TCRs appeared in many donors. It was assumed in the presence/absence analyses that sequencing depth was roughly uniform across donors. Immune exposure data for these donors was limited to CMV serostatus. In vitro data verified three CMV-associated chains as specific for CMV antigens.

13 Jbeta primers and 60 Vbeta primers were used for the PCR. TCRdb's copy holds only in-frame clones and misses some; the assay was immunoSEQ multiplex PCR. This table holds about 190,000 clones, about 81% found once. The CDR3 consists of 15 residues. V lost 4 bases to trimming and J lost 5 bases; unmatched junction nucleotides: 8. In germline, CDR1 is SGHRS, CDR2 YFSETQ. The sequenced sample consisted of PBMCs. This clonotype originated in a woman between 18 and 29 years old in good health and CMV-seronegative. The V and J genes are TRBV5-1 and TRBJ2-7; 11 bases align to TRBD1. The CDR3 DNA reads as TGCGCCAGCAGCCCCGGGACAGGGGGTGGGGACGAGCAGTACTTC. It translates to CASSPGTGGGDEQYF.